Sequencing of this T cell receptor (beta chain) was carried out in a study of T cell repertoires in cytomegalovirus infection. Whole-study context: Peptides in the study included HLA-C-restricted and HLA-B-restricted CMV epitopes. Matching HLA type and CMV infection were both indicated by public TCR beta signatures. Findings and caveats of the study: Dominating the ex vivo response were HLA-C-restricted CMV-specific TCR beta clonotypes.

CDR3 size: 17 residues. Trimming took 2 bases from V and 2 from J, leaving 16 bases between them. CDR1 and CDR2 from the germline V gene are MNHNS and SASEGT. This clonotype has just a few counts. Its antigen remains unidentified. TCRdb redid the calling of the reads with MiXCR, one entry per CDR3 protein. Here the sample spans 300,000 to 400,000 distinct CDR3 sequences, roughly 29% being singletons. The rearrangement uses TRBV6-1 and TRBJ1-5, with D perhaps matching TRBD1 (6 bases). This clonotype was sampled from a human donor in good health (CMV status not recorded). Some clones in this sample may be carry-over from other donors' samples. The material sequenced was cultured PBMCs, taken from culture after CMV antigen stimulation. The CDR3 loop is CASSELRTARGNQPQHF. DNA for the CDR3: TGTGCCAGCAGTGAACTCCGGACAGCCAGGGGCAATCAGCCCCAGCATTTT.